This T cell receptor beta chain is drawn from a study of T-cell reconstitution after alpha-beta-depleted transplantation in children. V dropped 4 bases and J dropped 6 bases, with 12 bases sitting between them. Germline V gene lookup returns CDR1 KGHSH and CDR2 LQKENI. The CDR3 runs 14 residues. Preparation of the TCRbeta library involved a method that used unique molecular identifiers. TCRdb redid the calling of the PCR reads with MiXCR, one entry per CDR3 protein. The sample has roughly 490,000 distinct CDR3 sequences; 11% are singletons. The sequences come from PBMCs, mostly from graft donor cells, collected 180 days after TCRalphabeta/CD19-depleted stem cell transplant. This sequence joins TRBV18 and TRBJ1-4; D is perhaps TRBD1 (5 bases). The TCR originated in a female patient aged 2 to 10 who had a stem cell transplant for aplastic anemia, so the T cells may come from the graft donor. The CDR3: CASSLRGQDEKLFF. In DNA, the CDR3 is TGTGCCAGCTCACTGCGGGGCCAGGATGAAAAACTGTTTTTT. The full variable domain, completed using reference TRBV18 and TRBJ1-4, is NAGVMQNPRHLVRRRGQEARLRCSPMKGHSHVYWYRQLPEEGLKFMVYLQKENIIDESGMPKERFSAEFPKEGPSILRIQQVVRGDSAAYFCASSLRGQDEKLFFGSGTQLSVL.